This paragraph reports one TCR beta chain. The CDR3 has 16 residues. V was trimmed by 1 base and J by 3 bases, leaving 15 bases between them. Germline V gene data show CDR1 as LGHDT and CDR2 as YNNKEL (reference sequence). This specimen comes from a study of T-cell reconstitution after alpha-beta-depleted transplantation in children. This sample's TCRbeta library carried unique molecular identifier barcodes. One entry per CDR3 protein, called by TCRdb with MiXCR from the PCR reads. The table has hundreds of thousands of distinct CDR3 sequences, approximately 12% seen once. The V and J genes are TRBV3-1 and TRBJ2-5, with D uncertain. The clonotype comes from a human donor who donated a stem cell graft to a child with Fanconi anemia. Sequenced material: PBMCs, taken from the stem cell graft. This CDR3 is CASSQGTRRREETQYF. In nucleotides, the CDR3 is TGTGCCAGCAGCCAAGGAACGCGCAGACGGGAAGAGACCCAGTACTTC.